A single sample is the source of the 13 T cell receptor beta chains below, sequenced in a study of blood T cell repertoires in COVID-19. Measured with immunoSEQ multiplex PCR; TCRdb has only the in-frame clones, and not every one. The sample comprises 150,000 to 200,000 clones, around 74% of which are singletons, and about 3% rests with the top ten. The sequencing sample was made of peripheral blood. The receptors stem from a woman of 80 years or more with acute or convalescent COVID-19.

A few counts support this clone. This sequence joins TRBV27 and TRBJ1-2, with D unclear. CDR3 length equals 16 residues. Germline CDR1 MNHEY, CDR2 SMNVEV (reference sequence). V lost 6 bases, J lost 0 bases, and 17 bases lay in between. The CDR3 nucleotides read TGTGCCAGCAGCCACGGGGTCTCCGCTTCTAACTATGGCTACACCTTC. Amino acid sequence: CASSHGVSASNYGYTF.

V is TRBV5-1 and J is TRBJ1-2; 8 positions match TRBD1. Per germline, CDR1 SGHRS and CDR2 YFSETQ. Trimming at V came to 0 bases and at J to 5 bases, leaving 9 bases not matched to a gene. This CDR3 is built from 16 residues. In nucleotides, the CDR3 is TGCGCCAGCAGCTTGGACGGGCAGGGGGCGTTATATGGCTACACCTTC. As protein: CASSLDGQGALYGYTF.

This clone was observed a few times. The chain recombines TRBV11-3 with TRBJ2-1; 7 bases map to TRBD2. V was clipped by 3 bases and J by 5 bases; unmatched bases: 7. Per the germline V gene, CDR1 is SGHNT and CDR2 is YENEEA. This CDR3 contains 15 residues. The CDR3, as DNA: TGTGCCAGCAGCTTCAATAGCGGGCTTAACAATGAGCAGTTCTTC. This codes for CASSFNSGLNNEQFF.

The V gene is TRBV7-2, the J gene TRBJ1-5, with D perhaps TRBD1 (6 bases). With 1 base removed from V and 3 bases from J, the gap between germline ends came to 10 bases. CDR1 SGHTA and CDR2 FQGNSA come from the germline V gene. The CDR3 spans 15 residues. The CDR3 sequence: CASSLGTASNQPQHF. The CDR3 DNA sequence: TGTGCCAGCAGCTTAGGGACAGCCTCCAATCAGCCCCAGCATTTT.

The V and J genes are TRBV3-1 (or the pseudogene TRBV3-2) and TRBJ2-1, with 7 nucleotides matching TRBD2. This CDR3 has 13 residues. Germline V gives CDR1 LGHDT, CDR2 YNNKEL (reference sequence). V was clipped by 2 bases and J by 10 bases; unmatched bases: 5. CDR3 residues: CASSQSLAVEQFF. In DNA form, the CDR3 reads TGTGCCAGCAGCCAATCCCTAGCGGTAGAGCAGTTCTTC.

The DNA of the CDR3 is TGTGCCAGCACCCCCATGGGGGGGCGGACCTACAATGAGCAGTTCTTC. It specifies CASTPMGGRTYNEQFF. The V and J genes are TRBV27 and TRBJ2-1, with TRBD2 as a possible D gene (7 bases). CDR3 size: 16 residues. Trimming took off 7 bases at V and 2 bases at J, with 18 bases between the two ends. Germline values: CDR1 MNHEY, CDR2 SMNVEV (reference sequence).

The V call is TRBV7-8, the J call TRBJ2-5; 9 bases fit TRBD2. Germline CDR1 and CDR2: SGHVS and FQNEAQ. This CDR3 region has 15 residues. J was trimmed by 4 bases and V by 3 bases; bases with no gene match: 6. The DNA of the CDR3 is TGTGCCAGCAGCTTCCTTAGCGGGAGTGTAGAGACCCAGTACTTC. Amino acids: CASSFLSGSVETQYF.

This chain uses TRBV19 with TRBJ1-5; TRBD1 agrees at 9 bases. Germline-derived CDR1 and CDR2 are LNHDA and SQIVND (reference sequence). The ends lost 6 bases at V and 6 bases at J; junction bases unmatched: 3. The CDR3 loop spans 13 amino acids. The CDR3 protein is CASSGQGIQPQHF. The CDR3 DNA reads TGTGCCAGTAGCGGACAGGGGATTCAGCCCCAGCATTTT.

This clone was recorded many times. The V and J genes are TRBV10-2 and TRBJ2-4; no reliable D call. The germline gives CDR1 WSHSY, CDR2 SAAADI. This CDR3 region has 14 residues. Trimming pared 2 bases from V and 4 bases from J, leaving 9 bases between. Here the CDR3 reads CASSEPVKKNIQYF. CDR3 DNA: TGCGCCAGCAGTGAGCCAGTGAAAAAAAACATTCAGTACTTC.

This chain links TRBV14 with TRBJ2-2; 9 nucleotides match TRBD1. Germline V gene sequence: CDR1 SGHDN, CDR2 FVKESK. The CDR3 covers 17 residues. V shed 0 bases and J 4 bases; nucleotides not matched to a gene: 6. CDR3 sequence (DNA): TGTGCCAGCAGCCAAGACATCGGGACAGGGTCCACCGGGGAGCTGTTTTTT. Its translation: CASSQDIGTGSTGELFF.

This chain connects TRBV5-1 to TRBJ2-7, with 9 bases matching TRBD2. Germline V lookup: CDR1 SGHRS, CDR2 YFSETQ. The CDR3 loop spans 15 amino acids. Trimming took 0 bases from V and 4 from J; bases not matched to a gene: 5. CDR3 DNA sequence: TGCGCCAGCAGCTTGGACGGGACTAGCTTTTACGAGCAGTACTTC. It encodes CASSLDGTSFYEQYF.

This clone was counted a few times. The V call is TRBV7-9, the J call TRBJ1-1; a weak D match, TRBD1 (5 bases). The ends were cut back, 3 bases at V and 2 bases at J, with 10 bases in the middle. This CDR3 has 14 residues. Germline V lookup: CDR1 SEHNR, CDR2 FQNEAQ (reference sequence). CDR3 in amino acids: CASSLGLSNTEAFF. In DNA, the CDR3 is TGTGCCAGCAGCTTGGGACTTTCCAACACTGAAGCTTTCTTT.

This clone was detected only a few times. V usage is TRBV1 and J usage is TRBJ2-7; no DNA check was done on the table's D call, TRBD2. TRBV1 is reported as a pseudogene. The CDR3 is 14 residues long. The CDR3 protein is CTSSQDQTGDEQYF. The DNA for the CDR3 is TGCACCAGCAGCCAAGATCAAACGGGGGACGAGCAGTACTTC.